The clone carrying this T cell receptor (beta chain) was counted a single time. Germline CDR1 and CDR2: KGHSH and LQKENI. CDR3 size: 15 residues. The ends lost 2 bases at V and 1 base at J; junction bases unmatched: 3. Libraries were prepared by immunoSEQ multiplex PCR; TCRdb keeps only in-frame clonotypes and omits some of them. The sample yields about 130,000 clones, about 93% seen once. These data come from a study of control samples from healthy donors and cancer patients. This chain links TRBV18 with TRBJ1-2; 8 bases line up with TRBD1. Sequencing was carried out using PBMCs. The sequence was obtained from a man aged 60-69 years with colorectal cancer. The CDR3 region is CASSPGTGDNYGYTF. Written as DNA, the CDR3 is TGTGCCAGCTCACCAGGGACAGGAGATAACTATGGCTACACCTTC.